These 24 T cell receptor beta chains originate from one sample sequenced in a study of blood T cell repertoires in COVID-19. The repertoire was sequenced with immunoSEQ multiplex PCR; TCRdb's copy has only in-frame clones and lacks some. The top ten clones hold roughly 2.9% of a sample with 140,000 to 150,000 clones, 70% to 90% of them seen once. Sequences were obtained from peripheral blood. The receptors were gathered from a woman aged 40 to 50 with active or convalescent COVID-19.

The chain is built from TRBV3-1 (or the pseudogene TRBV3-2) and TRBJ1-1; 8 bases match TRBD1. V lost 1 base and J lost 2; bases outside the gene matches: 3. Per germline, CDR1 LGHDT and CDR2 YNNKEL (reference sequence). The CDR3 covers 15 residues. The CDR3 loop reads CASSQGQGANTEAFF. The DNA of the CDR3 is TGTGCCAGCAGCCAAGGGCAGGGGGCAAACACTGAAGCTTTCTTT.

This clone was detected a few times. This chain connects TRBV3-1 (or the pseudogene TRBV3-2) to TRBJ2-7; perhaps TRBD1 as D (5 bases). Deletions cut 2 bases from V and 2 bases from J, with 10 bases between. The CDR3 contains 14 residues. Looked up from germline, CDR1 is LGHDT and CDR2 is YNNKEL (reference sequence). The CDR3 nucleotides read TGTGCCAGCAGCCAAAGGGGATGGACCTACGAGCAGTACTTC. It translates to CASSQRGWTYEQYF.

The J gene is TRBJ1-1, the V gene TRBV10-3, with TRBD1 identical over 7 bases. V trimming: 8 bases; J trimming: 1 base; junction bases outside the gene matches: 4. The CDR3 totals 13 residues. Germline loops: CDR1 ENHRY, CDR2 SYGVKD. The DNA for the CDR3 is TGTGCCATCGGGACAGCCCCGAACACTGAAGCTTTCTTT. This translates into CAIGTAPNTEAFF.

The gene calls are TRBV28 and TRBJ1-4; D may be TRBD1 (6 bases). Germline V gene sequence: CDR1 MDHEN, CDR2 SYDVKM. The CDR3 sequence is 15 residues long. The germline V and J ends were trimmed by 4 bases and 4 bases, with 13 bases remaining between them. CDR3: CASSSPYRVNEKLFF. CDR3 in DNA: TGTGCCAGCAGTTCCCCTTACAGGGTTAATGAAAAACTGTTTTTT. The entire variable domain, with the rest obtained from reference TRBV28 and TRBJ1-4, is as follows: DVKVTQSSRYLVKRTGEKVFLECVQDMDHENMFWYRQDPGLGLRLIYFSYDVKMKEKGDIPEGYSVSREKKERFSLILESASTNQTSMYLCASSSPYRVNEKLFFGSGTQLSVL.

The J gene is TRBJ1-1, the V gene TRBV10-3, with D unresolved. The V gene lost 6 bases and the J gene lost 1 base, with 15 bases spanning the gap. CDR1 is ENHRY, CDR2 SYGVKD, per germline. The CDR3 covers 15 residues. The DNA for the CDR3 is TGTGCCATCAGAGGTTACGAAGGAGGGAACACTGAAGCTTTCTTT. Its protein is CAIRGYEGGNTEAFF.

The chain couples TRBV20-1 to TRBJ1-6; TRBD1 aligns across 8 bases. Germline loops: CDR1 DFQATT, CDR2 SNEGSKA (reference sequence). Losses at the gene ends were 3 bases for V and 7 bases for J; bases not matched to a gene: 8. This CDR3 is built from 15 residues. This chain's CDR3 is CSASSGGAPNSPLHF. The CDR3 DNA sequence: TGCAGTGCTAGTTCAGGGGGCGCCCCGAATTCACCCCTCCACTTT.

V gene TRBV28 combines with J gene TRBJ2-7, with 11 bases that match TRBD1. V lost 2 bases and J lost 4; bases outside the gene matches: 7. This CDR3 spans 16 amino acids. Germline V lookup: CDR1 MDHEN, CDR2 SYDVKM. The CDR3 spells CASSLLPGQGGYEQYF. In DNA form, the CDR3 reads TGTGCCAGCAGTTTACTGCCGGGACAGGGGGGATACGAGCAGTACTTC.

This chain links TRBV18 with TRBJ2-7; 9 nucleotides line up with TRBD1. This CDR3 spans 15 amino acids. Per germline, CDR1 KGHSH and CDR2 LQKENI. J gave up 0 bases and V 6 bases, and 6 bases lay outside the gene matches. In nucleotides, the CDR3 is TGTGCCAGCTCGCGATTGACAGGGGGCTCCTACGAGCAGTACTTC. Amino acid sequence: CASSRLTGGSYEQYF.

The genes are TRBV5-1 and TRBJ1-4; TRBD1 might be the D (5 bases). Germline CDR1 and CDR2: SGHRS and YFSETQ. V was cut by 0 bases and J by 10 bases, with 13 bases left in between. This CDR3 region has 14 residues. The CDR3 protein is CASSLEGSVGKLFF. CDR3 bases: TGCGCCAGCAGCTTGGAGGGGTCGGTGGGAAAACTGTTTTTT.

V gene TRBV4-3 combines with J gene TRBJ1-5; a weak D match, TRBD1 (5 bases). Germline V gene lookup returns CDR1 LGHNA and CDR2 YSLEER. The V and J ends lost 1 base and 0 bases respectively, with 10 bases between them. The CDR3 length is 16 residues. The CDR3 spells CASSQVLGDSNQPQHF. CDR3 DNA sequence: TGCGCCAGCAGCCAAGTTTTAGGGGATAGCAATCAGCCCCAGCATTTT.

This CDR3 reads CASSPGAGGGTDTQYF. DNA for the CDR3: TGTGCCAGCAGCCCCGGGGCGGGGGGAGGTACAGATACGCAGTATTTT. This rearrangement joins TRBV3-1 (or the pseudogene TRBV3-2) to TRBJ2-3, with 8 bases matching TRBD2. V lost 4 bases and J lost 3; bases outside the gene matches: 9. CDR1 is LGHDT, CDR2 YNNKEL, per germline (reference sequence). There are 16 residues in the CDR3.

This chain joins TRBV7-9 and TRBJ1-2; 8 nucleotides line up with TRBD1. This CDR3 is built from 15 residues. V lost 1 base and J lost 5; bases outside the gene matches: 6. Looked up from germline, CDR1 is SEHNR and CDR2 is FQNEAQ (reference sequence). The CDR3 reads CASSLGTNRGYGYTF. The CDR3 nucleotides are TGTGCCAGCAGCTTAGGGACGAACAGGGGGTATGGCTACACCTTC.

The J gene is TRBJ2-7, the V gene TRBV2, with 10 bases aligning to TRBD2. V was clipped by 0 bases and J by 0 bases; unmatched bases: 5. This CDR3 comprises 17 residues. Germline-derived CDR1 and CDR2 are SNHLY and FYNNEI. DNA of the CDR3: TGTGCCAGCAGTGAAGCGCTCGGACTAGCGGTCTCCTACGAGCAGTACTTC. This gives the protein CASSEALGLAVSYEQYF.

CDR3 sequence reads: CSASEGLWGGYTF. DNA of the CDR3: TGCAGTGCTAGTGAGGGGCTCTGGGGTGGCTACACCTTC. The chain is built from TRBV20-1 and TRBJ1-2, with D possibly matching TRBD1 (5 bases). Germline assignment: CDR1 DFQATT and CDR2 SNEGSKA (reference sequence). The length of the CDR3 is 13 residues. Trimming took 3 bases from V and 7 from J, leaving 15 bases between them.

This chain links TRBV27 with TRBJ2-1, with 12 bases matching TRBD2. CDR3 size: 16 residues. The trim removed 8 bases at V and 0 bases at J, leaving 5 bases unmatched. Germline CDR1 is MNHEY and CDR2 is SMNVEV (reference sequence). CDR3 region: CASRLAGESSYNEQFF. The CDR3 region has the DNA TGTGCCAGCCGACTAGCGGGGGAGAGCTCCTACAATGAGCAGTTCTTC.

The chain recombines TRBV9 with TRBJ2-3, with D maybe TRBD2 (6 bases). This CDR3 spans 16 amino acids. Germline assignment: CDR1 SGDLS and CDR2 YYNGEE. Trimming cost V 3 bases and J 6 bases, with 20 bases left between them. The CDR3 region is CASSGVGGLAGDTQYF. Written as DNA, the CDR3 is TGTGCCAGCAGCGGAGTAGGAGGGCTAGCCGGGGATACGCAGTATTTT.

This sequence joins TRBV5-1 and TRBJ2-3; 9 bases align to TRBD1. The CDR3 has 14 amino acids. The V segment lost 6 bases and the J segment 1 base; nucleotides outside the gene matches: 3. Per germline, CDR1 SGHRS and CDR2 YFSETQ. The CDR3 region has the DNA TGCGCCAGCATCCGGGACAGGGGCACAGATACGCAGTATTTT. It is translated as CASIRDRGTDTQYF.

Only one count was recorded for this clone. V gene TRBV18 combines with J gene TRBJ2-7; D call uncertain. Trimming removed 4 bases at V and 0 bases at J, with 10 bases between. This CDR3 is built from 14 residues. The germline V gene has CDR1 KGHSH and CDR2 LQKENI. Here the CDR3 reads CASSRGSSSYEQYF. DNA of the CDR3: TGTGCCAGCTCACGCGGTTCCAGCTCCTACGAGCAGTACTTC.

J is TRBJ1-5 and V is TRBV28, with D possibly matching TRBD1 (6 bases). The CDR3 contains 14 residues. V shed 8 bases and J shed 6 bases, with 17 bases lying between them. Germline CDR1 is MDHEN and CDR2 is SYDVKM. The CDR3 region has the DNA TGTGCCAGCTATTCTACAGGGAGGGGTCAGCCCCAGCATTTT. It is translated as CASYSTGRGQPQHF.

J is TRBJ2-1 and V is TRBV7-2; 8 bases are shared with TRBD1. This CDR3 has 15 residues. The germline V gene encodes CDR1 SGHTA and CDR2 FQGNSA. V lost 5 bases, J lost 4 bases, and 7 bases stayed unmatched. This CDR3 is CASSATGQAYNEQFF. The CDR3 region has the DNA TGTGCCAGCAGCGCAACGGGACAGGCTTACAATGAGCAGTTCTTC.

This clone came up a few times. The J gene is TRBJ1-6, the V gene TRBV19; 7 nucleotides match TRBD1. Germline V gives CDR1 LNHDA, CDR2 SQIVND (reference sequence). J gave up 10 bases and V 2 bases, and 14 bases lay outside the gene matches. The CDR3 is made up of 17 amino acids. The CDR3 nucleotides are TGTGCCAGTAGTATAACGAACAGGGGTGTGAATGGGTCACCCCTCCACTTT. Protein sequence: CASSITNRGVNGSPLHF.

The chain recombines TRBV3-1 (or the pseudogene TRBV3-2) with TRBJ2-2, with D possibly TRBD2 on 6 matching bases. V was pared by 1 base and J by 0 bases, with 12 bases between. CDR3 size: 17 residues. Looked up from germline, CDR1 is LGHDT and CDR2 is YNNKEL (reference sequence). CDR3 amino acids: CASSQGRVTANTGELFF. The DNA for the CDR3 is TGTGCCAGCAGCCAAGGGAGGGTCACAGCGAACACCGGGGAGCTGTTTTTT.

The rearrangement links TRBV4-3 to TRBJ1-2; TRBD1 agrees at 8 bases. The germline V gene encodes CDR1 LGHNA and CDR2 YSLEER. With V trimmed by 1 base and J by 5 bases, 3 bases remained unmatched. The length of the CDR3 is 14 residues. The CDR3 loop is CASSQVTGEYGYTF. As DNA, the CDR3 is TGCGCCAGCAGCCAAGTGACAGGGGAGTATGGCTACACCTTC.

The rearrangement uses TRBV10-2 and TRBJ2-1; D possibly corresponds to TRBD1 (7 bases). Trimming stripped 5 bases from V and 8 bases from J, with 19 bases between. The CDR3 totals 15 residues. Germline CDR1 is WSHSY and CDR2 is SAAADI. The CDR3 DNA sequence: TGCGCCAGCAGTCCCGGGGACAGCCGGAGGGATGAGCAGTTCTTC. Translated: CASSPGDSRRDEQFF.